The 19 T cell receptor beta chains presented below share a single source sample, sequenced in a study of cytomegalovirus exposure and HLA in healthy donors. 13 Jbeta primers and 60 Vbeta primers were used for the PCR. Some clones are missing from TCRdb's copy, which holds only in-frame ones; the method was immunoSEQ multiplex PCR. Counted here are about 150,000 clones, roughly 80% occurring once; the ten biggest clones make up 3.1%. Sequencing input: PBMCs. The receptor set was obtained from a male donor in good health and CMV-seronegative.

This sequence joins TRBV19 and TRBJ2-7, with 8 bases fitting TRBD1. J lost 3 bases, V lost 2 bases, and 3 bases had no gene match. This CDR3 has 14 amino acids. CDR1 is LNHDA and CDR2 is SQIVND in the germline V gene (reference sequence). CDR3 in amino acids: CASSIRTGFYEQYF. The DNA for the CDR3 is TGTGCCAGTAGTATACGGACAGGGTTCTACGAGCAGTACTTC.

Only a few counts were recorded for this clone. The rearrangement joins TRBV7-9 to TRBJ2-2, with a weak D call TRBD1 (6 bases). The CDR3 totals 15 residues. Germline lookup yields CDR1 SEHNR and CDR2 FQNEAQ (reference sequence). V shed 0 bases and J shed 2 bases, with 7 bases lying between them. The CDR3 nucleotides read TGTGCCAGCAGCTTAGCCGGGACAAACACCGGGGAGCTGTTTTTT. Translating it yields CASSLAGTNTGELFF.

The V and J genes are TRBV5-4 and TRBJ2-7; 10 bases line up with TRBD1. The CDR3 extends over 16 amino acids. With V trimmed by 4 bases and J by 1 base, 8 bases remained unmatched. CDR1 is SGHNT, CDR2 YYREEE, per germline (reference sequence). The CDR3 protein is CASSRQGASGSYEQYF. Written as DNA, the CDR3 is TGTGCCAGCAGCCGACAGGGGGCGAGTGGTTCCTACGAGCAGTACTTC.

The chain links TRBV30 to TRBJ1-2; tentatively, D is TRBD1 (5 bases). V was cut by 8 bases and J by 7 bases, with 20 bases left in between. The V gene's germline CDR1 is GTSNPN and CDR2 SVGIG (reference sequence). The CDR3 spans 13 residues. CDR3 DNA sequence: TGTGCCGGACTCAGAGGGGACTCTCGTGGCTACACCTTC. It is translated as CAGLRGDSRGYTF.

The gene calls are TRBV11-2 and TRBJ2-2, with D possibly being TRBD2 (7 bases). The V end lost 8 bases, the J end lost 2 bases, and 21 bases lay between the germline ends. The length of the CDR3 is 17 residues. In germline, CDR1 is SGHAT, CDR2 FQNNGV. The CDR3 loop is CASGRGGETFNTGELFF. DNA for the CDR3: TGTGCCAGCGGTAGGGGGGGGGAAACCTTTAACACCGGGGAGCTGTTTTTT. Full variable domain (rest looked up from reference TRBV11-2 and TRBJ2-2): EAGVAQSPRYKIIEKRQSVAFWCNPISGHATLYWYQQILGQGPKLLIQFQNNGVVDDSQLPKDRFSAERLKGVDSTLKIQPAKLEDSAVYLCASGRGGETFNTGELFFGEGSRLTVL.

The V and J genes are TRBV28 and TRBJ2-5; 7 positions match TRBD1. The germline V gene has CDR1 MDHEN and CDR2 SYDVKM. With 4 bases clipped from V and 1 base from J, the junction kept 6 bases outside the gene matches. The CDR3 is 15 residues long. The CDR3 sequence is CASSSRGTVQETQYF. For the CDR3, the DNA is TGTGCCAGCAGTTCGAGGGGGACAGTCCAAGAGACCCAGTACTTC.

CDR3 sequence reads: CASSRTGGADQPQHF. CDR3 nucleotide sequence: TGTGCCAGCAGCAGGACAGGGGGCGCCGATCAGCCCCAGCATTTT. J is TRBJ1-5 and V is TRBV5-5; 11 bases map to TRBD1. This CDR3 is built from 15 residues. CDR1 is SGHKS, CDR2 YYEKEE, per germline (reference sequence). The V gene end was trimmed by 4 bases and the J gene end by 5 bases; junction bases not matched to a gene: 5.

The V call is TRBV21-1, the J call TRBJ2-7; TRBD2 was called by the table and not checked on the DNA. TRBV21-1 is an annotated pseudogene. The CDR3 spans 15 residues. The DNA of the CDR3 is TGTGCCAGCAGCGCCCAGGGATCTCGCGGGGACGAGCAGTACTTC. Its protein is CASSAQGSRGDEQYF.

V gene TRBV5-4 combines with J gene TRBJ2-5; 7 bases match TRBD1. The DNA end favors TRBJ2-7, so the J call may be wrong. The CDR3 is made up of 14 amino acids. The germline gives CDR1 SGHNT, CDR2 YYREEE (reference sequence). The CDR3 here is CASSAPGTAYEQYF. The CDR3 DNA is TGTGCCAGCAGCGCCCCCGGGACAGCCTACGAGCAGTACTTC.

The V and J genes are TRBV30 and TRBJ2-2, with a tentative D call TRBD2 (5 bases). CDR1 is GTSNPN, CDR2 SVGIG, per germline (reference sequence). The ends were cut back, 0 bases at V and 3 bases at J, with 11 bases in the middle. This CDR3 is built from 15 residues. CDR3 nucleotides: TGTGCCTGGAGTGTTTCAGGACTCGACACCGGGGAGCTGTTTTTT. It translates to CAWSVSGLDTGELFF.

The V call is TRBV6-5, the J call TRBJ1-4; perhaps TRBD1 as D (6 bases). The CDR3 loop spans 15 amino acids. Trimming stripped 6 bases from V and 0 bases from J, with 11 bases between. Germline V CDR1 and CDR2: MNHEY, SVGAGI. The CDR3 region has the DNA TGTGCCAGCAGCCTGGACAGCGCAACTAATGAAAAACTGTTTTTT. Its protein product is CASSLDSATNEKLFF.

The gene calls are TRBV7-2 and TRBJ2-5; 12 bases agree with TRBD2. This CDR3 has 14 residues. Germline V gene sequence: CDR1 SGHTA, CDR2 FQGNSA. V was pared by 3 bases and J by 9 bases, with 5 bases of the junction left unmatched. CDR3 bases: TGTGCCAGCAGCTTGACTAGCGGGAGTGCGGCCCAGTACTTC. The encoded protein is CASSLTSGSAAQYF.

As DNA, the CDR3 is TGTGCCATCAGCCGAGGGGAGGCCTTGGGTACTGAAGCTTTCTTT. The encoded protein is CAISRGEALGTEAFF. This rearrangement joins TRBV10-3 to TRBJ1-1, with a possible D match to TRBD1 (5 bases). This CDR3 contains 15 residues. The germline CDR1 and CDR2 sequences are ENHRY and SYGVKD. The V and J ends lost 6 bases and 5 bases respectively, with 19 bases between them.

The chain couples TRBV5-5 to TRBJ2-5; D may be TRBD1 (6 bases). Trimming removed 2 bases at V and 2 bases at J, with 19 bases between. The germline gives CDR1 SGHKS, CDR2 YYEKEE (reference sequence). This CDR3 is 17 amino acids long. The CDR3 sequence: CASSLRGGLNMQETQYF. The CDR3 nucleotides are TGTGCCAGCAGCTTACGTGGGGGCCTGAATATGCAAGAGACCCAGTACTTC. The full variable domain, completed using reference TRBV5-5 and TRBJ2-5, is DAGVTQSPTHLIKTRGQQVTLRCSPISGHKSVSWYQQVLGQGPQFIFQYYEKEERGRGNFPDRFSARQFPNYSSELNVNALLLGDSALYLCASSLRGGLNMQETQYFGPGTRLLVL.

Note on this clone: Other nucleotide sequences in the sample specify the same CDR3. The chain employs TRBV7-3 and TRBJ1-1, with D perhaps TRBD1 (6 bases). Germline CDR1 reads SGHTA; CDR2 reads FQGTGA. The V end was cut by 8 bases, the J end by 3 bases, with 13 bases between. The CDR3 runs to 13 residues. The CDR3: CASQTGKDTEAFF. Written as DNA, the CDR3 is TGTGCCAGCCAAACAGGGAAAGACACTGAAGCTTTCTTT.

In its sample, this clone was seen once. CDR3 bases: TGCGCCAGCAGCCAGGTGGATGGGCGCGAGGGTGAAGCTTTCTTT. Translating gives CASSQVDGREGEAFF. The V gene is TRBV4-1, the J gene TRBJ1-1; D unclear. The CDR3 runs to 15 residues. Germline-derived CDR1 and CDR2 are MGHRA and YSYEKL. Trimming stripped 3 bases from V and 7 bases from J, with 18 bases between.

V and J are TRBV4-1 and TRBJ1-1, with 9 bases aligning to TRBD1. The CDR3 is made up of 15 amino acids. After removal of 5 bases from V and 0 bases from J, the junction contained 4 bases not matched to a gene. Looked up from germline, CDR1 is MGHRA and CDR2 is YSYEKL. CDR3 nucleotides: TGCGCCAGCAGCTCAGGGACAGGGATGAACACTGAAGCTTTCTTT. It yields the protein CASSSGTGMNTEAFF.

This clone was seen only a few times. The V call is TRBV30, the J call TRBJ1-3, with TRBD1 matching over 7 bases. Trimming took 2 bases from V and 0 from J; bases not matched to a gene: 7. The CDR3 covers 16 residues. The V gene's germline CDR1 is GTSNPN and CDR2 SVGIG (reference sequence). The CDR3 protein is CAWSSGQAYSGNTIYF. CDR3 sequence (DNA): TGTGCCTGGAGTTCCGGACAGGCGTACTCTGGAAACACCATATATTTT.

The chain joins TRBV7-3 to TRBJ1-1; no reliable D call. Trimming removed 1 base from V and 7 bases from J, with 7 bases in between. This CDR3 spans 12 amino acids. Germline CDR1 reads SGHTA; CDR2 reads FQGTGA. CDR3 residues: CASSLRANEAFF. The CDR3 coding sequence is TGTGCCAGCAGCTTAAGGGCAAATGAAGCTTTCTTT.